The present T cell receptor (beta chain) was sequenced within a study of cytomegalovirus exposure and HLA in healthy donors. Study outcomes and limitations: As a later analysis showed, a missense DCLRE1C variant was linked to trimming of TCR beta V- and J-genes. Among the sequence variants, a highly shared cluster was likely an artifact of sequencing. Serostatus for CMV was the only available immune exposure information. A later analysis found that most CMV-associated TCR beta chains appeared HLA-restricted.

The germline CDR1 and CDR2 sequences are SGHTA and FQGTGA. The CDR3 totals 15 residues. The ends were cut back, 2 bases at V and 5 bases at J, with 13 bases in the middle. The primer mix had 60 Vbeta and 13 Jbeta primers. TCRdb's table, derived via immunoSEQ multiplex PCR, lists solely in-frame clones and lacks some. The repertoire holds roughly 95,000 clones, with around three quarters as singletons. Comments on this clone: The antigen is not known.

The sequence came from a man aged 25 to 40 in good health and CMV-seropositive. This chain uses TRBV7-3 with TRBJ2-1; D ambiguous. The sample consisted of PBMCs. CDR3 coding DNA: TGTGCCAGCAGCTTAGAAGGATCCAGGCACAATGAGCAGTTCTTC. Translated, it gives CASSLEGSRHNEQFF.